This entry lists 18 T cell receptor beta chains sequenced from one sample in a study of T cell changes during pregnancy in multiple sclerosis. TCRdb's copy holds only in-frame clones and misses some; the assay was immunoSEQ multiplex PCR. The sample comprises about 49,000 clones, 90% to 95% of which are singletons, and 5.5% rests with the top ten. This specimen consisted of CD8+ T cells from peripheral blood mononuclear cells, obtained before pregnancy. Receptors were obtained from a female donor with multiple sclerosis, enrolled in a pregnancy study.

This clone was observed a single time. The genes are TRBV6-5 and TRBJ2-2, with 8 bases that match TRBD1. This CDR3 region has 15 residues. J lost 8 bases, V lost 6 bases, and 11 bases had no gene match. Germline-derived CDR1 and CDR2 are MNHEY and SVGAGI. Written as DNA, the CDR3 is TGTGCCAGCAGACACGACAGGGGTGGACCGGGGGAGCTGTTTTTT. This encodes CASRHDRGGPGELFF.

The chain has TRBV9 and TRBJ1-2; 8 bases map to TRBD1. The CDR3 has 15 residues. Germline lookup yields CDR1 SGDLS and CDR2 YYNGEE. V lost 0 bases, J lost 8 bases, and 9 bases stayed unmatched. Here the CDR3 reads CASSVDGQGAWGYTF. In DNA form, the CDR3 reads TGTGCCAGCAGCGTAGACGGGCAGGGGGCCTGGGGCTACACCTTC. The whole variable domain, remainder taken from reference TRBV9 and TRBJ1-2, is DSGVTQTPKHLITATGQRVTLRCSPRSGDLSVYWYQQSLDQGLQFLIQYYNGEERAKGNILERFSAQQFPDLHSELNLSSLELGDSALYFCASSVDGQGAWGYTFGSGTRLTVV.

The chain is built from TRBV5-4 and TRBJ2-1, with D possibly TRBD2 on 6 matching bases. The length of the CDR3 is 14 residues. V gave up 1 base and J gave up 3 bases, with 8 bases separating them. The germline V gene has CDR1 SGHNT and CDR2 YYREEE (reference sequence). The CDR3 DNA reads as TGTGCCAGCAGCTTGACTAGCAGCTACAATGAGCAGTTCTTC. Translation: CASSLTSSYNEQFF.

In its sample, this clone was seen once. The chain couples TRBV7-3 to TRBJ2-1; a weak D match, TRBD1 (6 bases). The CDR3 covers 15 residues. Trimming shortened V by 2 bases and J by 4 bases, and 12 bases separated the two germline ends. CDR1 is SGHTA, CDR2 FQGTGA, per germline. DNA for the CDR3: TGTGCCAGCAGCTTAGCCGGGACAAGTTACAATGAGCAGTTCTTC. It is translated as CASSLAGTSYNEQFF.

V gene TRBV4-2 combines with J gene TRBJ2-2; 10 nucleotides match TRBD2. From germline, CDR1 is LGHNA and CDR2 YNFKEQ. This CDR3 has 15 residues. V dropped 2 bases and J dropped 3; count of bases not matched to a gene: 0. The CDR3 loop reads CASSQLAGDTGELFF. CDR3 DNA sequence: TGTGCCAGCAGCCAACTAGCGGGAGACACCGGGGAGCTGTTTTTT.

This chain joins TRBV7-9 and TRBJ2-3, with 8 bases aligning to TRBD1. This CDR3 region has 15 residues. Germline CDR1 and CDR2: SEHNR and FQNEAQ (reference sequence). Trimming took 3 bases from V and 2 from J; bases not matched to a gene: 4. The CDR3 coding sequence is TGTGCCAGCAGCTTCTTACAGGGGGACACAGATACGCAGTATTTT. As protein: CASSFLQGDTDTQYF.

The rearrangement joins TRBV19 to TRBJ1-1, with 10 bases that match TRBD1. Unmatched junction bases numbered 8, after V lost 10 bases and J lost 0 bases. The length of the CDR3 is 15 residues. Germline V CDR1 and CDR2: LNHDA, SQIVND (reference sequence). This CDR3 is CATLETGGLNTEAFF. CDR3 coding DNA: TGTGCCACCCTCGAGACAGGGGGCCTGAACACTGAAGCTTTCTTT.

The chain employs TRBV28 and TRBJ1-1; D is possibly TRBD1 (5 bases). The CDR3 consists of 14 residues. Germline CDR1 reads MDHEN; CDR2 reads SYDVKM. The V gene lost 3 bases and the J gene lost 4 bases, with 12 bases spanning the gap. CDR3 sequence reads: CASSLASRGTEAFF. The CDR3 DNA reads as TGTGCCAGCAGTTTGGCATCTAGGGGCACTGAAGCTTTCTTT.

This chain joins TRBV27 and TRBJ2-7, with 8 nucleotides matching TRBD1. The CDR3 contains 15 residues. V gave up 4 bases and J gave up 12 bases; unmatched junction bases: 17. Germline CDR1 reads MNHEY; CDR2 reads SMNVEV (reference sequence). The CDR3 protein is CASSSRQGPAHSLYF. CDR3 DNA: TGTGCCAGCAGTTCCCGACAGGGGCCCGCGCATAGTCTGTACTTC.

The rearrangement links TRBV5-6 to TRBJ2-3, with D tentatively TRBD2 (6 bases). CDR3 size: 15 residues. The V end lost 0 bases, the J end lost 3 bases, and 11 bases lay between the germline ends. The germline CDR1 and CDR2 sequences are SGHDT and YYEEEE. In DNA form, the CDR3 reads TGTGCCAGCAGCTTGGAATCGGGAGAAACAGATACGCAGTATTTT. Translated: CASSLESGETDTQYF.

The V and J genes are TRBV13 and TRBJ2-7; D might be TRBD1 (6 bases). The germline V gene encodes CDR1 PRHDT and CDR2 FYEKMQ (reference sequence). The CDR3 consists of 15 residues. Trimming took off 3 bases at V and 0 bases at J, with 12 bases between the two ends. This chain's CDR3 is CASSFDRDTSYEQYF. The CDR3 DNA reads TGTGCCAGCAGCTTCGACCGGGACACCTCCTACGAGCAGTACTTC. Complete variable domain (other parts from reference TRBV13 and TRBJ2-7): AAGVIQSPRHLIKEKRETATLKCYPIPRHDTVYWYQQGPGQDPQFLISFYEKMQSDKGSIPDRFSAQQFSDYHSELNMSSLELGDSALYFCASSFDRDTSYEQYFGPGTRLTVT.

This rearrangement joins TRBV4-3 to TRBJ2-3, with 7 bases that match TRBD2. Germline V CDR1 and CDR2: LGHNA, YSLEER. Trimming cost V 4 bases and J 1 base; bases outside gene matches: 2. This CDR3 is built from 14 residues. As DNA, the CDR3 is TGCGCCAGCAGCCGGACTAGAGGCACAGATACGCAGTATTTT. Its protein is CASSRTRGTDTQYF.

The CDR3 nucleotides read TGCGCCAGCAGCCCGGAGGTCGGTGAGCAGTTCTTC. Its translation: CASSPEVGEQFF. This chain joins TRBV5-1 and TRBJ2-1; weak D call: TRBD2 (5 bases). V was pared by 4 bases and J by 9 bases, with 11 bases between. In germline, CDR1 is SGHRS, CDR2 YFSETQ. CDR3 length: 12 residues.

The chain is built from TRBV28 and TRBJ2-1; 8 nucleotides match TRBD1. The CDR3 runs 15 residues. The V segment lost 5 bases and the J segment 3 bases; nucleotides outside the gene matches: 6. Germline values: CDR1 MDHEN, CDR2 SYDVKM. CDR3 protein: CASSEGGQVYNEQFF. The CDR3 coding sequence is TGTGCCAGCAGTGAGGGGGGACAGGTCTACAATGAGCAGTTCTTC.

This chain joins TRBV27 and TRBJ2-2; a weak D match, TRBD2 (5 bases). Between the trimmed V and J ends, which lost 8 bases and 8 bases, there was a span of 12 bases. Germline V gives CDR1 MNHEY, CDR2 SMNVEV (reference sequence). CDR3 length: 12 residues. Here the CDR3 DNA reads TGTGCCAGCGGACTTTCAATTGGGGAGCTGTTTTTT. Translated, it gives CASGLSIGELFF.

This chain connects TRBV6-1 to TRBJ2-7, with D perhaps matching TRBD2 (6 bases). This CDR3 has 16 amino acids. The ends were cut back, 1 base at V and 4 bases at J, with 17 bases in the middle. Germline V CDR1 and CDR2: MNHNS, SASEGT. CDR3 bases: TGTGCCAGCAGTGAAGGCCCCCGGGACTGGGGGTACGAGCAGTACTTC. This translates into CASSEGPRDWGYEQYF.

The chain recombines TRBV27 with TRBJ2-7; D remains unclear. CDR1 and CDR2 from the germline V gene are MNHEY and SMNVEV (reference sequence). V lost 10 bases, J lost 1 base, and 8 bases lay in between. This CDR3 is 11 amino acids long. The CDR3 protein is CATTSSYEQYF. The CDR3 DNA reads as TGTGCCACCACTTCTTCCTACGAGCAGTACTTC.

The chain employs TRBV11-2 and TRBJ2-5; TRBD2 matches 9 bases. Trimming at V came to 2 bases and at J to 2 bases, leaving 3 bases not matched to a gene. The CDR3 totals 15 residues. Germline CDR1 is SGHAT and CDR2 is FQNNGV. CDR3: CASSLTAGGQETQYF. CDR3 DNA: TGTGCCAGCAGCTTAACAGCGGGAGGACAAGAGACCCAGTACTTC.